This TCR beta chain was captured in a study of T-cell reconstitution after alpha-beta-depleted transplantation in children. Using unique molecular identifiers, the investigators prepared the TCRbeta library. TCRdb ran MiXCR on the PCR reads and lists one entry per CDR3 protein. The profile covers 350,000 to 400,000 distinct CDR3 sequences, with 20% appearing a single time and 3.5% to 4% taken by the ten largest. The CDR3 loop spans 15 amino acids. V shed 1 base and J 6 bases; nucleotides not matched to a gene: 4. Germline V gives CDR1 SGHAT, CDR2 FQNNGV. This clonotype was picked up a small number of times.

This clonotype was sampled from a human donor who donated a stem cell graft to a child with acute myeloid leukemia. The source was PBMCs from the stem cell graft donor, collected from the stem cell graft. The chain couples TRBV11-2 to TRBJ2-1; 9 bases match TRBD1. As DNA, the CDR3 is TGTGCCAGCAGCTTAGCGGGACAGGGAGCCAATGAGCAGTTCTTC. Amino acid sequence: CASSLAGQGANEQFF.